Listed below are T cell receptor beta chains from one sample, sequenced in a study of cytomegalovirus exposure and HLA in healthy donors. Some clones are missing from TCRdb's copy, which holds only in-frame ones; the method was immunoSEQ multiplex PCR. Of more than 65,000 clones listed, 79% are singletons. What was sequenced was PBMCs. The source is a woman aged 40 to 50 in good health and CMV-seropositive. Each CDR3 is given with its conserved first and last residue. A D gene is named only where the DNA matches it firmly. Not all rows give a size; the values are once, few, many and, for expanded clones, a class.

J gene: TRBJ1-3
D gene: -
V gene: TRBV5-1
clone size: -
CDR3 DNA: TGCGCCAGCAGCTTGGCCGTGGTCGGGGGTCTTTCTGGAAACACCATATATTTT
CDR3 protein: CASSLAVVGGLSGNTIYF

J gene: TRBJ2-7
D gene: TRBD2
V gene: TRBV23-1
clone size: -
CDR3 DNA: TGCGCCAGCAGTCAATTCAGGCTAGCGGGACACGAGCAGTACTTC
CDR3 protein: CASSQFRLAGHEQYF

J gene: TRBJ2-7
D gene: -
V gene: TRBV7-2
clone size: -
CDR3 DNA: TGTGCCAGCAGACTTAGGGAGCGGGACGAGCAGTACTTC
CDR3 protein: CASRLRERDEQYF

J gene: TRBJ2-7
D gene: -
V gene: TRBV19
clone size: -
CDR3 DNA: TGTGCCAGTAGTTCCCACAGGGGAGGCAACGAGCAGTACTTC
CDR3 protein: CASSSHRGGNEQYF

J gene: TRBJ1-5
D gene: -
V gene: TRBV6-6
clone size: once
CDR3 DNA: TGTGCCAGCAGGCGGGGTTCCAATCAGCCCCAGCATTTT
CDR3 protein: CASRRGSNQPQHF

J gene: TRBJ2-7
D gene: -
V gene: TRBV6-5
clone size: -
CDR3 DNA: TGTGCCAGCAGTAGCGACTCCTACGAGCAGTACTTC
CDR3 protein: CASSSDSYEQYF

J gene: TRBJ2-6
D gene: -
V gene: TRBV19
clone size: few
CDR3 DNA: TGTGCCAGTAGTCCTTACAGCTCTGGGGCCAACGTCCTGACTTTC
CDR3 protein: CASSPYSSGANVLTF

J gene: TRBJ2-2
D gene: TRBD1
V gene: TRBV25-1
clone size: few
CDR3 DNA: TGTGCCAGCAGCCGACAGGGGACGTACACCGGGGAGCTGTTTTTT
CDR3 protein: CASSRQGTYTGELFF

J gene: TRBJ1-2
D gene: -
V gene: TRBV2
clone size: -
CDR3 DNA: TGTGCCAGCAGTGGGAGGGGCTACACCTTC
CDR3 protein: CASSGRGYTF

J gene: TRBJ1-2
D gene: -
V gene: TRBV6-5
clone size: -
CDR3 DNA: TGTGCCAGCAGTTACCAAGAGGGCATTAACTATGGCTACACCTTC
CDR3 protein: CASSYQEGINYGYTF

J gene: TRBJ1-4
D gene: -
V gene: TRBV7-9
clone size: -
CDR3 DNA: TGTGCCAGCAGCTTAGATGTAGCGGGCCTAGGCGAAAAACTGTTTTTT
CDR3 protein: CASSLDVAGLGEKLFF

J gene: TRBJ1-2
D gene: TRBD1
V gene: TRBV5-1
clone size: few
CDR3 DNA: TGCGCCAGCAGCTTGGATGGACAGGGAGCCTATGGCTACACCTTC
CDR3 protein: CASSLDGQGAYGYTF

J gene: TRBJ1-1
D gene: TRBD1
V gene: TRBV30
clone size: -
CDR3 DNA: TGTGCCTGGAGTCCCCTCGGGACAGTGAACACTGAAGCTTTCTTT
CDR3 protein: CAWSPLGTVNTEAFF

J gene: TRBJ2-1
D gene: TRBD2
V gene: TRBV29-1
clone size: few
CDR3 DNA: TGCAGCGCGGGACTAGCGGGGGGGGTTGAGCAGTTCTTC
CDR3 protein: CSAGLAGGVEQFF

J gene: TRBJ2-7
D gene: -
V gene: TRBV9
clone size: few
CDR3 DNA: TGTGCCAGCGGGGTGGCGGGGGCGGGCGAGCAGTACTTC
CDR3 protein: CASGVAGAGEQYF

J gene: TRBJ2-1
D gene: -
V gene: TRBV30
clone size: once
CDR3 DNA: TGTGCCTGGAGTGTAGGGGCAGGTGAGCAGTTCTTC
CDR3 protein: CAWSVGAGEQFF

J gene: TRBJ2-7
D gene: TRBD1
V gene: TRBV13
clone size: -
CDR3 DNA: TGTGCCAGCAGCTTGGCCGGACAGGGGGGGAACGAGCAGTACTTC
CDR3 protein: CASSLAGQGGNEQYF

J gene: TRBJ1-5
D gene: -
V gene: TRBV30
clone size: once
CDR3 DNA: TGTGCCTGGAGAGGAGGCGGGGGAGGCAATCAGCCCCAGCATTTT
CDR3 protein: CAWRGGGGGNQPQHF

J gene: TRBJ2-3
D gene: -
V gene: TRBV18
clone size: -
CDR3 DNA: TGTGCCAGCTCACCACCCACTAAAGCGGATACGCAGTATTTT
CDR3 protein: CASSPPTKADTQYF

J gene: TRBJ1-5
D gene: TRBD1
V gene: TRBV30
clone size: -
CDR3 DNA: TGTGCCTGGAGTGTCGCAGGGGGCAGTCAGCCCCAGCATTTT
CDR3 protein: CAWSVAGGSQPQHF

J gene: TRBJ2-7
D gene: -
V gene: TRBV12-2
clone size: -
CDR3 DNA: TGTGCAAGTCGCTTAGCCGAACAGACTAGCGGCTACGAGCAGTACTTC
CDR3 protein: CASRLAEQTSGYEQYF

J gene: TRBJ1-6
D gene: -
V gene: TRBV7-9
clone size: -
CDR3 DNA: TGTGCCAGCAGCTCGAAACAGGGACGGGAATCACCCCTCCACTTT
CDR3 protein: CASSSKQGRESPLHF

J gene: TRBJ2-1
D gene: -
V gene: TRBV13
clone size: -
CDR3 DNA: TGTGCCAGCAGCCTCCGGACAGGGAGGGCGGGTGAGCAGTTCTTC
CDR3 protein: CASSLRTGRAGEQFF

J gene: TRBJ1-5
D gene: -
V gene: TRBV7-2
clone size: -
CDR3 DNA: TGTGCCAGCAGTTTCCCATTAGGCAATCAGCCCCAGCATTTT
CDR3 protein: CASSFPLGNQPQHF

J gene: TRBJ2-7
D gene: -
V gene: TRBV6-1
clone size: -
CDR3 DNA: TGTGCCAGCAGGGGCACAGGCCGCTCCTACGAGCAGTACTTC
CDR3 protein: CASRGTGRSYEQYF

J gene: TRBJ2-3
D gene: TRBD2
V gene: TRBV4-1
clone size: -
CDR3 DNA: TGCGCCAGCAGCCATCCCTGGGGCGGGGGGGCCAGTCCTGCGGATACGCAGTATTTT
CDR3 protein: CASSHPWGGGASPADTQYF

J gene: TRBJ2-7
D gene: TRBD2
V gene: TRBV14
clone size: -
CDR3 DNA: TGTGCCAGCAGCCAACTAGCGGGAGGTAGAGACTACGAGCAGTACTTC
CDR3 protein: CASSQLAGGRDYEQYF

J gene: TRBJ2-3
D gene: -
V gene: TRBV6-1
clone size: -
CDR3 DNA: TGTGCCAGCAGTGAAGAGGGAGTCCCGATGTACCCAGATACGCAGTATTTT
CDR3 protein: CASSEEGVPMYPDTQYF

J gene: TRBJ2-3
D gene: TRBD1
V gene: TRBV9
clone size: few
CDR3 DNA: TGTGCCAGCAGCCCTTCACCGGGACAGTTTCGCACAGATACGCAGTATTTT
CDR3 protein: CASSPSPGQFRTDTQYF

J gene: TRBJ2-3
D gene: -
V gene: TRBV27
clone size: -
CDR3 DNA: TGTGCCAGCAGTTTATACGGGAATACGCAGTATTTT
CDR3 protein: CASSLYGNTQYF

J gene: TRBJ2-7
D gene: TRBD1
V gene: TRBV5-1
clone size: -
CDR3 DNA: TGCGCCAGCAGCCCATCGACAGGGCCCTACGAGCAGTACTTC
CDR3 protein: CASSPSTGPYEQYF

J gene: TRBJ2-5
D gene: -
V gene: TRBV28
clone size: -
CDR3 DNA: TGTGCCAGCGGAATACAGGGTGGGGCTAGGGAGACCCAGTACTTC
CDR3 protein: CASGIQGGARETQYF

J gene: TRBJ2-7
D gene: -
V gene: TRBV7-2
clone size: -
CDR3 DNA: TGTGCCAGCAGCTTATCCCACTCACCCGAGCAGTACTTC
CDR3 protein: CASSLSHSPEQYF

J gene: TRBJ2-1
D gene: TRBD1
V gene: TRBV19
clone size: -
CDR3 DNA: TGTGCCGCAAAAGGGCAGGGGACAGGGGAAAATGAGCAGTTCTTC
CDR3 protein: CAAKGQGTGENEQFF

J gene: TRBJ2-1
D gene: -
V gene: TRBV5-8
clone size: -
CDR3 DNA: TGTGCCAGCAGCCAGGACACCTGGAATGAGCAGTTCTTC
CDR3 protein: CASSQDTWNEQFF

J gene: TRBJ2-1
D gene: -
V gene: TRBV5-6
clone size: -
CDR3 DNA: TGTGCCAGCAGCTTGGTCGGCCAGAGCGATGAGCAGTTCTTC
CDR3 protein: CASSLVGQSDEQFF

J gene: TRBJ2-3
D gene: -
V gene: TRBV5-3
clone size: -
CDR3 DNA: TGTGCCCTACGTCGAGGAGTTCGCACAGATACGCAGTATTTT
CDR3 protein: CALRRGVRTDTQYF

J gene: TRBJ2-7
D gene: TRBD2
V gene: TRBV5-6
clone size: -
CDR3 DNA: TGTGCCAGCAGCCTCCTAGCGGGGCGAACCTACGAGCAGTACTTC
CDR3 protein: CASSLLAGRTYEQYF

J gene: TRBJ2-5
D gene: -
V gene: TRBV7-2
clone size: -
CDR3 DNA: TGTGCCAGCAGCTCCGCGTTGGGGACATCAGAACAGGAGACCCAGTACTTC
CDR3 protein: CASSSALGTSEQETQYF

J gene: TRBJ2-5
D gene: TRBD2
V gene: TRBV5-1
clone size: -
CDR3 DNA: TGCGCCAGCAGCCCGGGGACTAGCGGGATCAGAAAGACCCAGTACTTC
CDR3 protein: CASSPGTSGIRKTQYF

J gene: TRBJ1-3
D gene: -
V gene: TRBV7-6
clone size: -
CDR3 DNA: TGTGCCAGCAGCTTAGCACAGCCAGGGTCCGGAAACACCATATATTTT
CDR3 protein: CASSLAQPGSGNTIYF

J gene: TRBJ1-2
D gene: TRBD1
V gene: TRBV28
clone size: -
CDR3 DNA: TGTGCCAGCAGTCCCGGGACAGACTATGGCTACACCTTC
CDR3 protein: CASSPGTDYGYTF

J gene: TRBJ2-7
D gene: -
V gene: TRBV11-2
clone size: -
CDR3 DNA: TGTGCCAGCAGCTTAGTCAGCGACGAGCAGTACTTC
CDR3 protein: CASSLVSDEQYF

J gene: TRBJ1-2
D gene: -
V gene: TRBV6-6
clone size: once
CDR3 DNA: TGTGCCAGCAGTCGAATCGGACAGAACTATGGCTACACCTTC
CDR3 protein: CASSRIGQNYGYTF

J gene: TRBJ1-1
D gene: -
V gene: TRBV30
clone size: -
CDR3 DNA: TGTGCCTGGAGTCTAGGGGTCGGGCGCAGAGCTGAAGCTTTCTTT
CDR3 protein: CAWSLGVGRRAEAFF

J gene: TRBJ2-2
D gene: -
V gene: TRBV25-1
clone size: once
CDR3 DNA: TGTGCCAGCAGGATAGAGGTTGACACCGGGGAGCTGTTTTTT
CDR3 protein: CASRIEVDTGELFF

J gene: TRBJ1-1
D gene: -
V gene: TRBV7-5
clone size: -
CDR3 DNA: TGTGCCAGAAGCCCACCGGACTCAGGGGGCCTACCCACTGAAGCTTTCTTT
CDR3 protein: CARSPPDSGGLPTEAFF

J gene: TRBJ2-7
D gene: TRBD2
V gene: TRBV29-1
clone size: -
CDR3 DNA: TGCAGCGTGCCGGGACTAGCAGTAAACGAGCAGTACTTC
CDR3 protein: CSVPGLAVNEQYF

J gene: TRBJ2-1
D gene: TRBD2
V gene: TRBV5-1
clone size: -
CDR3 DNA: TGCGCCAGCAGCTTGGGATCGGGAGGGCGGTCCTACAATGAGCAGTTCTTC
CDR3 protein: CASSLGSGGRSYNEQFF

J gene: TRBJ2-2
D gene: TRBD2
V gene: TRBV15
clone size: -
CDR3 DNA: TGTGCCACCAGCAGAGAAGAGCTAGCGGGGGGAAACACCGGGGAGCTGTTTTTT
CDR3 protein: CATSREELAGGNTGELFF